These T cell receptor beta chains were read from a single sample in a study of CD8 T cells in Susac syndrome. TCRdb itself ran the immunoSEQ multiplex PCR reads through MiXCR, one entry per CDR3 protein. This sample has more than 120,000 distinct CDR3 sequences; less than 95% occur once, and the top ten carry more than 0.065%. The sequenced sample consisted of CD4+ T cells from PBMCs. The source of these receptors is a human donor in good health. Both conserved end residues are part of each CDR3. A D gene is named only where the DNA matches it firmly. Some rows have no size entry. The others give once, few or many, or a class for an expanded clone.

clone size,J gene,D gene,V gene,CDR3 DNA,CDR3 protein
-,TRBJ1-5,-,TRBV2,TGTGCCAGCAGAGGGGCAGGGGATAGCAATCAGCCCCAGCATTTT,CASRGAGDSNQPQHF
-,TRBJ1-5,-,TRBV20-1,TGCAGTGCTAAGGCTAGTATTAGCAATCAGCCCCAGCATTTT,CSAKASISNQPQHF
-,TRBJ2-5,-,TRBV14,TGTGCCAGCAGCAACTTTCCCTCAAGGCGGGAGACCCAGTACTTC,CASSNFPSRRETQYF
-,TRBJ2-3,-,TRBV7-9,TGTGCCAGCAGCTCGCGGGGTGAGGGCACAGATACGCAGTATTTT,CASSSRGEGTDTQYF
-,TRBJ1-5,TRBD1,TRBV12-3/TRBV12-4,TGTGCCAGCACTTTAACAGGGGGCAATCAGCCCCAGCATTTT,CASTLTGGNQPQHF
once,TRBJ2-3,TRBD2,TRBV9,TGTGCCAGCAGCGTAGTGACTAGCGGCACAGATACGCAGTATTTT,CASSVVTSGTDTQYF
-,TRBJ2-1,TRBD1,TRBV5-1,TGCGCCAGCAGCCTGACAGGGGGAGCAGGCAATGAGCAGTTCTTC,CASSLTGGAGNEQFF
-,TRBJ2-2,TRBD2,TRBV14,TGTGCCAGCAGCCGAGAAAGTATAGCGGGAGCTCTACCGCGCGGGGAGCTGTTTTTT,CASSRESIAGALPRGELFF
-,TRBJ1-4,-,TRBV7-8,TGTGCCAGCAGCTTAGCGCGGGTGCCAACTAATGAAAAACTGTTTTTT,CASSLARVPTNEKLFF
-,TRBJ1-1,TRBD1,TRBV5-1,TGCGCCAGCAGCTCCCGACAGGGGATAGCTGAAGCTTTCTTT,CASSSRQGIAEAFF
once,TRBJ1-1,-,TRBV5-1,TGCGCCAGCAGCTGGGGGGACACGGGAGGGAACACGGGCACTGAAGCTTTCTTT,CASSWGDTGGNTGTEAFF
-,TRBJ2-3,-,TRBV24-1,TGTGCCACCAGTGGGGACACAGATGCGCAGTATTTT,CATSGDTDAQYF
-,TRBJ2-3,TRBD1,TRBV12-3/TRBV12-4,TGTGCCAGCAGTTTAGCTCGGACAGGGGGGATAAGCACAGATACGCAGTATTTT,CASSLARTGGISTDTQYF
-,TRBJ1-4,-,TRBV3-1,TGTGCCAGCAGTCGAGTAGAGGAAAAACTGTTTTTT,CASSRVEEKLFF
-,TRBJ2-4,-,TRBV3-1,TGTGCCAGCAGCCAAGACAGGGGTTTCCACATTCAGTACTTC,CASSQDRGFHIQYF
-,TRBJ2-5,-,TRBV3-1,TGTGCCAGCAGCCCGGTGCCAAAGGAGACCCAGTACTTC,CASSPVPKETQYF
-,TRBJ2-6,-,TRBV10-3,TGTGCCATCAGGCCAGGGAACTCTGGGGCCAACGTCCTGACTTTC,CAIRPGNSGANVLTF